Below, one TCR beta chain is given with its context. Its target is unknown. Germline loops: CDR1 SEHNR, CDR2 FQNEAQ (reference sequence). The CDR3 extends over 16 amino acids. V was clipped by 5 bases and J by 1 base; unmatched bases: 6. This record comes from a study of cytotoxic CD8 clonotypes in ibrutinib-treated CLL. About the research overall: Sequencing produced an average of around 260,000 productive templates and under 100,000 productive rearrangements per sample. Regarding the study as a whole: Clonality, elevated at ibrutinib response, dropped back toward baseline at progression.

Profiled with immunoSEQ multiplex PCR; TCRdb holds only in-frame clones, not every one. Here the sample spans about 160,000 clones, 81% being singletons. The rearrangement links TRBV7-9 to TRBJ2-7; 12 positions match TRBD1. This TCR was recovered from a human donor with chronic lymphocytic leukemia. The sample consisted of PBMCs, taken after 12 months of ibrutinib treatment. The DNA of the CDR3 is TGTGCCAGCAGCCTCCAGGGACAGGGGGCTTCCTACGAGCAGTACTTC. It is translated as CASSLQGQGASYEQYF.